The T cell receptor beta chain described here comes from a study of T-cell reconstitution after alpha-beta-depleted transplantation in children. This CDR3 spans 14 amino acids. V lost 4 bases to trimming and J lost 4 bases; unmatched junction nucleotides: 4. Germline CDR1 MNHEY, CDR2 SMNVEV (reference sequence). General observations from the study: The origin of high day-60 TCRbeta diversity in some patients lay in surviving recipient T cells and thymic progenitors. Two months or so post-transplant, alpha-beta T cells reportedly derived from several hundred expanded graft clones.

Molecular barcoding with unique molecular identifiers was used for the TCRbeta library. TCRdb analysed the PCR reads with MiXCR anew, one entry per CDR3 protein. The table lists a few hundred thousand distinct CDR3 sequences, over 9.5% of them singletons. This clonotype has a count of ten or more. The antigen remains undetermined. The chain links TRBV27 to TRBJ2-7; 10 bases map to TRBD1. The receptor comes from a boy under two years old with acute myeloid leukemia, due to receive a stem cell transplant. The sequencing here drew on PBMCs, taken before TCRalphabeta/CD19-depleted stem cell transplant. In DNA form, the CDR3 reads TGTGCCAGCAGTTGGGACAGGGGAGGGTACGAGCAGTACTTC. Translating gives CASSWDRGGYEQYF.